The table lists the clone carrying this TCR beta chain with a few counts. Its antigen remains unidentified. Unique molecular identifiers were built into the TCR beta cDNA libraries. TCRdb re-derived calls from the PCR reads in MiXCR, one entry per CDR3 protein. The sample includes 600,000 to 750,000 distinct CDR3 sequences, more than 50% of them seen just once. CDR1 is SGDLS, CDR2 YYNGEE, per germline. V shed 3 bases and J shed 1 base, with 12 bases lying between them. This CDR3 contains 15 residues. The sample belongs to a study of post-analysis software for immune sequencing data. Study-level points and caveats: The study found TRBV5-6, TRBV5-1 and TRBV20-1 among a handful of TRBV segments more frequent in patients than controls. By F measure, samples from a shared preparation batch strongly co-clustered.

The sequenced sample consisted of blood. The chain links TRBV9 to TRBJ2-3; a possible D gene is TRBD2 (5 bases). This TCR was sampled from a girl aged 2-15 years with multiple sclerosis. The CDR3 is CASSDLALGTDTQYF. CDR3 nucleotides: TGTGCCAGCAGCGATCTAGCCCTCGGCACAGATACGCAGTATTTT.